This T cell receptor beta chain was identified during a study of identifying expanded T cells in peripheral blood. Study results and limitations: Clone count variance between approximately two-week samples rose with total template count. Over approximately two and four weeks, about 15 and 19 clones changed, versus around 1.1 between replicates.

The CDR3 is 12 residues long. Remarks on this clone: Antigen specificity is unknown.

The protocol was immunoSEQ multiplex PCR, while the TCRdb copy is restricted to in-frame clones and leaves out a portion. The sample has 83,000 or so clones; approximately 91% are singletons. V gene TRBV21-1 combines with J gene TRBJ2-1. TRBV21-1 is a pseudogene locus. This TCR came from a person aged 18 to 75 in good health. Sequenced input: blood. This chain's CDR3 is CASSSGHNEQFF. The CDR3 DNA reads as TGTGCCAGCAGCTCCGGGCACAATGAGCAGTTCTTC.